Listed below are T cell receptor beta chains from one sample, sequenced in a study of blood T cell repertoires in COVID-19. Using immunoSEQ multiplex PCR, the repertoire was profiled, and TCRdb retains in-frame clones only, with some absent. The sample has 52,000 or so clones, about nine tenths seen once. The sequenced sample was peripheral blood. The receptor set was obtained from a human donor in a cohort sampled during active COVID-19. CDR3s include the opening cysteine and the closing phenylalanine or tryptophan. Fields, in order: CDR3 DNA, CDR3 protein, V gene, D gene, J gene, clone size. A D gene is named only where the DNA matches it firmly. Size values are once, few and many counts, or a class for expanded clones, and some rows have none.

DNA: TGTGCCAGTAGTACCCGCTTAGACAGGGGGATTGAGACCCAGTACTTC
CDR3: CASSTRLDRGIETQYF
V: TRBV19
D: TRBD1
J: TRBJ2-5
size: -

DNA: TGCGCCAGCAGCTTGCCCGGGGACAGCTCCTACGAGCAGTACTTC
CDR3: CASSLPGDSSYEQYF
V: TRBV5-1
D: TRBD1
J: TRBJ2-7
size: -

DNA: TGTGCCAGCAGCCCTCCGGGGGAGACCCAGTACTTC
CDR3: CASSPPGETQYF
V: TRBV7-9
D: -
J: TRBJ2-5
size: -

DNA: TGTGCCAGCAGAGCGACAGGGCAGTCAGATACGCAGTATTTT
CDR3: CASRATGQSDTQYF
V: TRBV28
D: TRBD1
J: TRBJ2-3
size: -

DNA: TGTGCCAGCAGGGGAGGAACGCCCGGGTCGAACACTGAAGCTTTCTTT
CDR3: CASRGGTPGSNTEAFF
V: TRBV7-8
D: -
J: TRBJ1-1
size: -

DNA: TGCGCCAGCAGCTTTTCTAGCGCCAGCACAGATACGCAGTATTTT
CDR3: CASSFSSASTDTQYF
V: TRBV5-1
D: -
J: TRBJ2-3
size: -

DNA: TGTGCCAGCAGCCAAACTAGCGGGAGGGCCTACAATGAGCAGTTCTTC
CDR3: CASSQTSGRAYNEQFF
V: TRBV3-1/TRBV3-2
D: TRBD2
J: TRBJ2-1
size: -

DNA: TGTGCCAGCAGTTCCCCCATACGGAATTCACCCCTCCACTTT
CDR3: CASSSPIRNSPLHF
V: TRBV27
D: -
J: TRBJ1-6
size: -

DNA: TGTGCCAGCAGGCGAGGCTCGGACAGGGAGGAAGCTTTCTTT
CDR3: CASRRGSDREEAFF
V: TRBV28
D: TRBD1
J: TRBJ1-1
size: once

DNA: TGTGCCAGCAGTAGTAGGCTAGCGGGATACAATGAGCAGTTCTTC
CDR3: CASSSRLAGYNEQFF
V: TRBV6-5
D: TRBD2
J: TRBJ2-1
size: -

DNA: TGTGCCAGTAGTCCAGGAGGCAATGAGCAGTTCTTC
CDR3: CASSPGGNEQFF
V: TRBV19
D: -
J: TRBJ2-1
size: -

DNA: TGTGCCAGCTGGTTTGGGCGACCTGGATACGAGCAGTACTTC
CDR3: CASWFGRPGYEQYF
V: TRBV5-5
D: -
J: TRBJ2-7
size: once

DNA: TGTGCCATCAGCCCCCTGAGCGATACGCAGTATTTT
CDR3: CAISPLSDTQYF
V: TRBV10-3
D: -
J: TRBJ2-3
size: -

DNA: TGCACCAGCAGCCAAGAGGCGACTAGTTCGGCACGAGAGCAGTACTTC
CDR3: CTSSQEATSSAREQYF
V: TRBV1
D: -
J: TRBJ2-7
size: -

DNA: TGCGCCAGCAGGCAGGACAGTAACACTGAAGCTTTCTTT
CDR3: CASRQDSNTEAFF
V: TRBV5-1
D: -
J: TRBJ1-1
size: once

DNA: TGTGCCAGCAGCCAAGTAACAGGGTTTAGCGGCTACACCTTC
CDR3: CASSQVTGFSGYTF
V: TRBV14
D: -
J: TRBJ1-2
size: -

DNA: TGCGCCAGCACCGCCCAGGGCTCAATCAATGGCTACACCTTC
CDR3: CASTAQGSINGYTF
V: TRBV4-1
D: -
J: TRBJ1-2
size: -

DNA: TGTGCCAGTAGTCCGATGGACAGGGGTTTCTACGGCTACACCTTC
CDR3: CASSPMDRGFYGYTF
V: TRBV19
D: TRBD1
J: TRBJ1-2
size: -

DNA: TGTGCCAGCAGTTTAAGGGACGGGAGAGGGCCCCCCGGGGAGCTGTTTTTT
CDR3: CASSLRDGRGPPGELFF
V: TRBV28
D: -
J: TRBJ2-2
size: -

DNA: TGTGCCAGCAGCTTAGCAACGGGAGGGGGCACAGATACGCAGTATTTT
CDR3: CASSLATGGGTDTQYF
V: TRBV7-6
D: TRBD2
J: TRBJ2-3
size: -

DNA: TGTGCCAGCAGATACCGTGGACTAGTGGAGACCCAGTACTTC
CDR3: CASRYRGLVETQYF
V: TRBV27
D: TRBD2
J: TRBJ2-5
size: -

DNA: TGTGCCAGTACGGGCCCGGGACAGGGGGCCGGATCACCCCTCCACTTT
CDR3: CASTGPGQGAGSPLHF
V: TRBV19
D: TRBD1
J: TRBJ1-6
size: -

DNA: TGTGCCAGCAGTTCATTAGCGGGAGCCGCCTACAATGAGCAGTTCTTC
CDR3: CASSSLAGAAYNEQFF
V: TRBV27
D: TRBD2
J: TRBJ2-1
size: -

DNA: TGCGCCAGCGGGCCCGGGGGTACCAATGAAAAACTGTTTTTT
CDR3: CASGPGGTNEKLFF
V: TRBV5-1
D: -
J: TRBJ1-4
size: -

DNA: TGCGCCAGCAGCCCCCCGGGACAGGGAAATGAGCAGTTCTTC
CDR3: CASSPPGQGNEQFF
V: TRBV5-1
D: TRBD1
J: TRBJ2-1
size: -

DNA: TGTGCCTGGACCAAATTTCGGTACAATGAGCAGTTCTTC
CDR3: CAWTKFRYNEQFF
V: TRBV30
D: -
J: TRBJ2-1
size: -

DNA: TGTGCCAGCAGTCAGGGACAGGGCAGTTATGGCTACACCTTC
CDR3: CASSQGQGSYGYTF
V: TRBV28
D: TRBD1
J: TRBJ1-2
size: -

DNA: TGTGCCAGTAGTCCCAGACAGGGAATAGAAGCTTTCTTT
CDR3: CASSPRQGIEAFF
V: TRBV19
D: TRBD1
J: TRBJ1-1
size: -

DNA: TGCAGCGCCACTCGAGTTGTCAATGAGCAGTTCTTC
CDR3: CSATRVVNEQFF
V: TRBV29-1
D: -
J: TRBJ2-1
size: -

DNA: TGTGCCACCAGTGATACCGGGACAGGATCTGGCTACACCTTC
CDR3: CATSDTGTGSGYTF
V: TRBV24-1
D: TRBD1
J: TRBJ1-2
size: -

DNA: TGTGCCAGCAGCCAAGATTTTGAGAATTCACCCCTCCACTTT
CDR3: CASSQDFENSPLHF
V: TRBV14
D: -
J: TRBJ1-6
size: -

DNA: TGTGCCAGCAGACTCCCTCCGGGACAGGGGATAGGCTACACCTTC
CDR3: CASRLPPGQGIGYTF
V: TRBV28
D: TRBD1
J: TRBJ1-2
size: -

DNA: TGTGCCATCAGTGAATTGGATCGGGGAAACACTGAAGCTTTCTTT
CDR3: CAISELDRGNTEAFF
V: TRBV10-3
D: -
J: TRBJ1-1
size: once

DNA: TGCAGCGTGGCGTCCCTAGCGGGAGTTACCGGGGAGCTGTTTTTT
CDR3: CSVASLAGVTGELFF
V: TRBV29-1
D: TRBD2
J: TRBJ2-2
size: -

DNA: TGTGCCAGCAGGGGGACAGGCACCGGGGAGCTGTTTTTT
CDR3: CASRGTGTGELFF
V: TRBV7-8
D: TRBD1
J: TRBJ2-2
size: -

DNA: TGCAGCGTGGGACAGGGGGCCTACGAGCAGTACTTC
CDR3: CSVGQGAYEQYF
V: TRBV29-1
D: TRBD1
J: TRBJ2-7
size: once